A selection of T cell receptor beta chains follows, all from one sample in a study of T cell clonotyping in hematopoietic cell transplantation. Clones were sequenced by immunoSEQ multiplex PCR, and TCRdb holds only the in-frame ones, with some missing. The sample shows about 4,800 clones, roughly 20% of them seen only once. The sample was PBMCs, taken 180 days after allogeneic stem cell transplant. The receptor source for this set is a male patient aged 18 to 35 who had an allogeneic stem cell transplant, so the T cells may come from the graft donor. Some clones in this sample may be carry-over from other donors' samples. Each CDR3 is given without its conserved first and last residue. Where a row states a size, it is once, few, many or the class of an expanded clone; other rows omit it.

abundance,v_gene,j_gene,CDR3aa
-,TRBV30,TRBJ1-2,ACGQSYGYT
few,TRBV19,TRBJ1-2,ASTRGYGYT
medium-sized,TRBV9,TRBJ2-5,ASSVVGGETQY
few,TRBV19,TRBJ1-5,ASTPSSGEQH
few,TRBV30,TRBJ2-5,AWGQQETQY
few,TRBV19,-,ATAAGGPETQY
few,TRBV5-6,TRBJ1-2,ASSWRGQGTLRYGYT
-,TRBV4-1,TRBJ2-5,ASSHPGGWQETQY
medium-sized,TRBV19,TRBJ2-1,ASTMTSGDYNEQF
-,TRBV6-5,TRBJ2-7,ASSTTGRPREQY
medium-sized,TRBV7-9,TRBJ2-7,ASSLASAAYEQY
-,TRBV29-1,TRBJ2-5,SVGSQQAQY
-,TRBV30,TRBJ2-2,AWNAGTGLNTGELF
few,TRBV29-1,TRBJ1-2,SVDNGGPYGYT
-,TRBV30,TRBJ1-4,AWSVVNEKLF
-,TRBV30,TRBJ1-5,AWSVPSFLQPQH
-,TRBV25-1,TRBJ1-5,ASSEGAVLSNQPQH
-,TRBV29-1,TRBJ2-5,SVGIGAQETQY
-,TRBV30,TRBJ2-3,AWSALGATQY
-,TRBV4-1,TRBJ1-5,ASSLGQGARQPQH
-,TRBV25-1,TRBJ1-2,ASSAGALGYT
few,TRBV9,TRBJ1-1,ASSSGTPMNTEAF
few,TRBV6-6,TRBJ1-1,ASSSGMTEAF
few,TRBV30,TRBJ1-3,AWGDRVGDTIY
-,TRBV30,TRBJ2-7,AWSVPLAYEQY
few,TRBV4-2,TRBJ1-2,ASSQGVGTGDGYT
few,TRBV6-5,TRBJ2-3,ASSYRELTDTQY
-,TRBV30,TRBJ1-2,ACRRDRPYGYT
-,TRBV30,TRBJ2-7,AWSVQGIHEQY
-,TRBV27,TRBJ1-5,ASRPGTGANQPQH
few,TRBV6-5,TRBJ1-1,ASGDRRQAF
few,TRBV4-3,TRBJ2-1,ASSQDIVGDNYNEQF
medium-sized,TRBV13,TRBJ2-7,ASSPETGAYEQY
few,TRBV29-1,TRBJ1-4,SVADRRTNEKLF
-,TRBV30,TRBJ1-1,AWSVALDGTEAF
-,TRBV5-1,TRBJ2-3,ASSLGGAHHLTDTQY
-,TRBV28,TRBJ2-7,ASIGRNSYEQY
few,TRBV30,TRBJ2-5,ASLAWPETQY
medium-sized,TRBV6-6,TRBJ1-1,ASSYDRGMNTEAF
-,TRBV30,TRBJ1-5,AWSGSGQSGNQPQH
large,TRBV7-2,TRBJ2-5,ASSSERGGQETQY
few,TRBV6-5,TRBJ1-5,ASSYRLDQPQH
few,TRBV9,TRBJ1-5,ASSPGQGGQPQH
few,TRBV30,TRBJ1-6,AWGYNSPLH
few,TRBV30,TRBJ2-1,AWSRQIDEQF
-,TRBV7-9,TRBJ2-2,ASSIRQGINTGELF
-,TRBV5-1,TRBJ2-3,ASSPQGITDTQY
-,TRBV30,TRBJ1-6,AWRIPQARANSPLH
-,TRBV9,TRBJ2-2,ASSDDPQTGELF
few,TRBV30,TRBJ1-6,AWAREENSPLH
-,TRBV30,TRBJ2-7,AWNSMGVEQY
-,TRBV30,TRBJ2-3,AWSPGSRENTQY
few,TRBV30,TRBJ2-4,AWIGSRNIQY
few,TRBV30,TRBJ1-2,AWSLYTGVDYGYT
-,TRBV28,TRBJ2-3,ASSSGGDSTDTQY
-,TRBV30,TRBJ2-7,AWSGGTAPYEQY
-,TRBV4-3,TRBJ1-2,ASSQAGPSGYT
few,TRBV2,TRBJ1-1,ASTQAGGGRTEAF